The 17 T cell receptor beta chains below come from one sample, sequenced in a study of glioma-infiltrating T cells after dendritic cell vaccination. Produced via immunoSEQ multiplex PCR; TCRdb's table is partial and in-frame only. Of tens of thousands of clones in the sample, 85% to 90% were seen once. Sequenced here: blood, sampled before dendritic cell vaccination. These receptors were taken from a human donor with glioblastoma.

The J gene is TRBJ2-2, the V gene TRBV2; D perhaps matches TRBD1 (5 bases). This CDR3 is 15 amino acids long. The V end lost 5 bases, the J end lost 4 bases, and 14 bases lay between the germline ends. Germline CDR1 is SNHLY and CDR2 is FYNNEI. The chain's CDR3 is CASSPRLRGTGELFF. The CDR3 region has the DNA TGTGCCAGCAGTCCTCGACTTAGGGGCACCGGGGAGCTGTTTTTT.

This chain uses TRBV2 with TRBJ1-1; possible D gene TRBD1, 6 bases. V gave up 2 bases and J gave up 12 bases, with 16 bases separating them. The CDR3 has 13 amino acids. In germline, CDR1 is SNHLY, CDR2 FYNNEI. The CDR3 DNA reads as TGTGCCAGCAGTGAATGGGGGGGGCGCATCCCTTTCTTT. Protein sequence: CASSEWGGRIPFF.

The V call is TRBV19, the J call TRBJ2-1; 8 bases are shared with TRBD1. This CDR3 spans 15 amino acids. Germline CDR1 and CDR2: LNHDA and SQIVND (reference sequence). The V and J ends lost 5 bases and 6 bases, in that order; junction bases with no gene match: 9. CDR3 loop: CASSAPGQGSNEQFF. DNA for the CDR3: TGTGCCAGTAGTGCCCCCGGACAGGGCTCCAATGAGCAGTTCTTC. Full variable domain (outside the CDR3, taken from reference TRBV19 and TRBJ2-1): DGGITQSPKYLFRKEGQNVTLSCEQNLNHDAMYWYRQDPGQGLRLIYYSQIVNDFQKGDIAEGYSVSREKKESFPLTVTSAQKNPTAFYLCASSAPGQGSNEQFFGPGTRLTVL.

A single count supports this clone. The rearrangement joins TRBV18 to TRBJ1-5; maybe TRBD1 (5 bases). V shed 6 bases and J shed 0 bases, with 9 bases lying between them. From germline, CDR1 is KGHSH and CDR2 LQKENI. The CDR3 runs to 14 residues. This CDR3 reads CASSQTDSNQPQHF. The CDR3 DNA follows: TGTGCCAGCTCCCAGACAGATAGCAATCAGCCCCAGCATTTT.

The V and J genes are TRBV27 and TRBJ2-7, with D possibly matching TRBD2 (6 bases). Germline V gene data show CDR1 as MNHEY and CDR2 as SMNVEV (reference sequence). The germline V and J ends were trimmed by 8 bases and 0 bases, with 14 bases remaining between them. This CDR3 comprises 14 residues. CDR3 bases: TGTGCCAGCTCACTTGGAGGGAGCTCCTACGAGCAGTACTTC. Translating it yields CASSLGGSSYEQYF.

A note on this clone: The junction and the germline gene differ at one end; a read error may be behind it. The chain combines TRBV15 with TRBJ2-7, with 7 bases matching TRBD1. This CDR3 spans 15 amino acids. CDR1 and CDR2 from the germline V gene are LNHNV and YYDKDF (reference sequence). The CDR3 sequence: CATSRRRDRSYGQYF. As DNA, the CDR3 is TGTGCCACCAGCAGACGCCGGGACAGATCCTACGGGCAGTACTTC.

The rearrangement joins TRBV18 to TRBJ1-6, with D possibly TRBD1 on 5 matching bases. The V gene lost 4 bases and the J gene lost 0 bases, with 10 bases spanning the gap. In germline, CDR1 is KGHSH, CDR2 LQKENI. There are 16 residues in the CDR3. Written as DNA, the CDR3 is TGTGCCAGCTCACAGGGGCGAAGCTCCTATAATTCACCCCTCCACTTT. This codes for CASSQGRSSYNSPLHF.

V usage is TRBV2 and J usage is TRBJ1-5; TRBD1 agrees at 10 bases. This CDR3 spans 15 amino acids. CDR1 and CDR2 (germline): SNHLY, FYNNEI. With 4 bases clipped from V and 5 bases from J, the junction kept 5 bases outside the gene matches. The CDR3 DNA follows: TGTGCCAGCAGTGGACAGGGGGCGGTTGATCAGCCCCAGCATTTT. It translates to CASSGQGAVDQPQHF.

This clone has just one count. V usage is TRBV9 and J usage is TRBJ2-2; possibly TRBD2 for D (6 bases). Per the germline V gene, CDR1 is SGDLS and CDR2 is YYNGEE. The ends were cut back, 1 base at V and 6 bases at J, with 13 bases in the middle. The CDR3 length is 15 residues. The CDR3 loop reads CASSVLASRAGELFF. CDR3 DNA: TGTGCCAGCAGCGTACTAGCGTCCAGGGCCGGGGAGCTGTTTTTT.

CDR3 bases: TGTGCCAGCAGCGGCGCCCTGGGAGAAGTAAATCAAGAGACCCAGTACTTC. Its protein product is CASSGALGEVNQETQYF. The J gene is TRBJ2-5, the V gene TRBV9; D perhaps matches TRBD2 (5 bases). The CDR3 is made up of 17 amino acids. Trimming cost V 3 bases and J 2 bases, with 20 bases left between them. CDR1 SGDLS and CDR2 YYNGEE come from the germline V gene.

The DNA of the CDR3 is TGTGCCAGCACACCTTCAGGGATGAAGGCAGATACGCAGTATTTT. The encoded protein is CASTPSGMKADTQYF. The chain uses TRBV9 and TRBJ2-3; D possibly corresponds to TRBD1 (5 bases). The CDR3 is made up of 15 amino acids. Trimming took 6 bases from V and 4 from J, leaving 18 bases between them. The germline CDR1 and CDR2 sequences are SGDLS and YYNGEE.

Here the CDR3 DNA reads TGTGCCAGCAGTGGACAGGCGGGAGAGACCCAGTACTTC. This translates into CASSGQAGETQYF. The chain joins TRBV6-1 to TRBJ2-5; D might be TRBD1 (6 bases). Germline V CDR1 and CDR2: MNHNS, SASEGT. The V and J ends lost 4 bases and 4 bases respectively, with 10 bases between them. The CDR3 length is 13 residues.

The V gene is TRBV12-5, the J gene TRBJ1-2, with 7 bases matching TRBD1. Germline CDR1 reads LGHNT; CDR2 reads FRNRAP. This CDR3 has 15 amino acids. V lost 1 base to trimming and J lost 5 bases; unmatched junction nucleotides: 7. This chain's CDR3 is CASGLGTGARYGYTF. The CDR3, as DNA: TGTGCTAGTGGTTTGGGAACAGGGGCGAGATATGGCTACACCTTC.

The genes are TRBV7-2 and TRBJ2-5, with TRBD1 identical over 7 bases. The J call could be wrong; TRBJ2-7 is a better fit for the DNA end. This CDR3 comprises 15 residues. The V gene's germline CDR1 is SGHTA and CDR2 FQGNSA. CDR3 sequence: CASSTRGTVSYEQYF. CDR3 nucleotide sequence: TGTGCCAGCAGCACAAGGGGGACAGTCTCCTACGAGCAGTACTTC.

The genes are TRBV13 and TRBJ2-5; D remains unclear. The DNA end is more similar to TRBJ2-7, so the J call may be wrong. This CDR3 is 13 amino acids long. CDR1 is PRHDT and CDR2 is FYEKMQ in the germline V gene (reference sequence). The DNA of the CDR3 is TGTGCCAGTTGCCCCTGTCCTTCCAACGAGCAGTACTTC. Its translation: CASCPCPSNEQYF.

The chain joins TRBV7-9 to TRBJ2-5; 11 bases align to TRBD1. The CDR3 has 14 residues. V lost 6 bases to trimming and J lost 7 bases; unmatched junction nucleotides: 7. CDR1 and CDR2 (germline): SEHNR, FQNEAQ (reference sequence). The CDR3: CASRRIGTGGTQYF. The CDR3 coding sequence is TGTGCCAGCAGAAGAATAGGGACAGGGGGGACCCAGTACTTC.

This chain joins TRBV29-1 and TRBJ1-3, with a weak D call TRBD1 (5 bases). Germline values: CDR1 SQVTM, CDR2 ANQGSEA. CDR3 length: 12 residues. With 7 bases removed from V and 1 base from J, the gap between germline ends came to 8 bases. The CDR3 coding sequence is TGCAGCGCAAGGGGTTCTGGAAACACCATATATTTT. Its protein is CSARGSGNTIYF.